This section outlines one T cell receptor beta chain sequence together with its context. Its antigen is still unknown. Germline V lookup: CDR1 KGHSH, CDR2 LQKENI. CDR3 length: 15 amino acids. After removal of 3 bases from V and 6 bases from J, the junction contained 6 bases not matched to a gene. The sample comes from a study of STAT5B mutations in CD4+ large granular lymphocyte leukemia. Overall study findings and caveats: Higher CD4+ than CD8+ T-LGLL clonality might reflect small sample size. CD4-sorted patient repertoires seemed more clonal than healthy CD4+ repertoires. Top patient clones used TRBV06 genes more often: 8/27 versus 2/35 in controls.

The survey-level immunoSEQ assay was used. Measured with immunoSEQ multiplex PCR; TCRdb has only the in-frame clones, and not every one. The sample holds about 34,000 clones, just under 75% seen once. The chain employs TRBV18 and TRBJ2-1; 9 nucleotides agree with TRBD1. Specimen: CD4+ T cells from blood buffy coats. This receptor was identified in a human donor in good health. CDR3 nucleotide sequence: TGTGCCAGCTCACCGGGACAGGGCTTAGGCAATGAGCAGTTCTTC. Translating it yields CASSPGQGLGNEQFF. Complete variable domain (other parts from reference TRBV18 and TRBJ2-1): NAGVMQNPRHLVRRRGQEARLRCSPMKGHSHVYWYRQLPEEGLKFMVYLQKENIIDESGMPKERFSAEFPKEGPSILRIQQVVRGDSAAYFCASSPGQGLGNEQFFGPGTRLTVL.